The rows below give T cell receptor beta chains drawn from one sample of a study of T cells in Graves' hyperthyroidism and ophthalmopathy. Using its own MiXCR run on the multiplex PCR reads, TCRdb lists one record per CDR3 protein. The sample has some 510,000 distinct CDR3 sequences, roughly 46% seen once. The source material was peripheral blood or thyroid tissue (not recorded which). The receptor source for this set is a woman aged 18-29 years with Graves' hyperthyroidism. CDR3s include the opening cysteine and the closing phenylalanine or tryptophan. D genes are given only for firm matches. Not all rows give a size; the values are once, few, many and, for expanded clones, a class.

D gene,clone size,V gene,J gene,CDR3 protein,CDR3 DNA
.,.,TRBV7-9,TRBJ1-1,CATRRAAGVTNTEAFF,TGTGCCACCCGCCGGGCGGCAGGGGTCACGAACACTGAAGCTTTCTTT
.,.,TRBV12-3/TRBV12-4,TRBJ2-7,CASRLGPSSYEQYF,TGTGCCAGCAGATTGGGGCCTAGCTCCTACGAGCAGTACTTC
.,.,TRBV29-1,TRBJ1-4,CSLAGAGEKLFF,TGCAGCTTGGCGGGGGCCGGTGAAAAACTGTTTTTT
TRBD2,.,TRBV7-2,TRBJ2-5,CASSDSGSRETQYF,TGTGCCAGCAGCGATAGCGGGAGTCGAGAGACCCAGTACTTC
.,.,TRBV2,TRBJ1-2,CASSPRVFGYGYTF,TGTGCCAGCAGTCCGAGGGTCTTCGGTTATGGCTACACCTTC
TRBD2,once,TRBV5-1,TRBJ2-7,CASSLLRGDYEQYF,TGCGCCAGCAGCTTGTTGCGGGGGGACTACGAGCAGTACTTC
TRBD1,.,TRBV7-3,TRBJ1-1,CASRSQGASTEAFF,TGTGCCAGCAGATCACAGGGGGCCAGCACTGAAGCTTTCTTT
.,.,TRBV10-2,TRBJ2-7,CASSTGRTLSEQYF,TGCGCCAGCAGCACAGGAAGGACTCTTTCCGAGCAGTACTTC
.,few,TRBV20-1,TRBJ2-7,CSAREGARGSSYEQYF,TGCAGTGCTAGAGAAGGGGCAAGGGGTAGCTCCTACGAGCAGTACTTC
TRBD1,.,TRBV25-1,TRBJ2-7,CASSRPGQGATYEQYF,TGTGCCAGCAGTAGACCGGGACAGGGGGCGACATACGAGCAGTACTTC
.,few,TRBV7-9,TRBJ1-1,CASSFPIQGSDTEAFF,TGTGCCAGCAGCTTTCCTATACAGGGATCGGACACTGAAGCTTTCTTT
TRBD1,few,TRBV29-1,TRBJ1-1,CSAEGGAGTEAFF,TGCAGCGCCGAAGGGGGCGCGGGCACTGAAGCTTTCTTT
TRBD2,few,TRBV29-1,TRBJ2-7,CSVWSGGRGSYEQYF,TGCAGCGTTTGGAGTGGCGGGAGAGGTTCCTACGAGCAGTACTTC
.,few,TRBV6-1,TRBJ2-7,CASSLYRDTYEQYF,TGTGCCAGCAGCTTGTACCGGGATACCTACGAGCAGTACTTC
TRBD2,.,TRBV29-1,TRBJ2-3,CSVRTSGRGDTQYF,TGCAGCGTGAGGACTAGCGGGAGGGGAGATACGCAGTATTTT
.,many,TRBV7-7,TRBJ2-5,CASSLARHEETQYF,TGTGCTAGCAGCTTAGCACGGCACGAAGAGACCCAGTACTTC
TRBD1,.,TRBV2,TRBJ1-5,CASSWTGRNQPQHF,TGTGCCAGCAGTTGGACAGGGCGGAATCAGCCCCAGCATTTT
TRBD1,few,TRBV5-4,TRBJ1-1,CASSLKQGTTEAFF,TGTGCCAGCAGCTTGAAACAGGGGACCACTGAAGCTTTCTTT
.,.,TRBV2,TRBJ1-5,CASRPPGMGVGQPQHF,TGTGCCAGCAGGCCGCCAGGGATGGGGGTCGGGCAGCCCCAGCATTTT
.,.,TRBV14,TRBJ2-7,CASSFGRGVYEQYF,TGTGCCAGCAGTTTCGGCAGGGGGGTTTACGAGCAGTACTTC
TRBD1,.,TRBV7-3,TRBJ2-5,CASSLNRAGGQETQYF,TGTGCCAGCAGCTTAAACCGGGCAGGGGGCCAAGAGACCCAGTACTTC
TRBD1,.,TRBV25-1,TRBJ1-2,CASSTSGGVYGYTF,TGTGCCAGCAGTACCTCAGGGGGAGTCTATGGCTACACCTTC